Listed below are T cell receptor beta chains from one sample, sequenced in a study of neurological immune-mediated disorders. TCRdb re-called the 5' RACE reads with MiXCR, one entry per CDR3 protein. The sample has about 92,000 distinct CDR3 sequences; around 3.6% are singletons. The sample consisted of PBMCs. All receptors come from a woman in her 50s with multiple sclerosis. The CDR3 runs from the conserved cysteine through the conserved F or W. The D gene is left open where the match is weak. Rows may omit the clone size; those that give it use once, few, many or a size class.

d_gene,abundance,v_gene,j_gene,CDR3nt,CDR3aa
.,many,TRBV7-9,TRBJ1-1,TGTGCCAGCAGCCAACGTGCAGGGGTCCACACTGAAGCTTTCTTT,CASSQRAGVHTEAFF
TRBD1,many,TRBV15,TRBJ2-1,TGTGCCACCAGCAGCGACAGGGGGCACCCCTACAATGAGCAGTTCTTC,CATSSDRGHPYNEQFF
.,many,TRBV4-3,TRBJ2-3,TGCGCCAGCAGTCTCAGGGGGGGGGGCCACGCAGATACGCAGTATTTT,CASSLRGGGHADTQYF
TRBD1,many,TRBV5-6,TRBJ1-2,TGTGCCAGCAGCTCAAGGGACAGACCCCGGTTAGACTACACCTTC,CASSSRDRPRLDYTF
.,many,TRBV7-2,TRBJ2-7,TGTGCCAGCAGGCTGGGGATAGACGAGCAGTACTTC,CASRLGIDEQYF
.,many,TRBV9,TRBJ2-1,TGTGCCAGCAGCGTAGCGGGGGTCTCCTACAATGAGCAGTTCTTC,CASSVAGVSYNEQFF
TRBD1,many,TRBV3-1,TRBJ2-2,TGTGCCAGCAAGCAGGGGGCAGAGACCGGGGAGCTGTTTTTT,CASKQGAETGELFF
.,many,TRBV7-2,TRBJ1-3,TGTGCCAGCAGCCCTCGAAAGGGCTCTGGAAACACCATATATTTT,CASSPRKGSGNTIYF
.,many,TRBV6-2/TRBV6-3,TRBJ2-4,TGTGCCAGCAGTTACACCCCCAGGCAGTTGGGGAAAAACATTCAGTACTTC,CASSYTPRQLGKNIQYF
TRBD1,many,TRBV18,TRBJ1-2,TGTGCCAGCTCACCGGTCGCTCCCGGGACAGGCTATGGCTACACCTTC,CASSPVAPGTGYGYTF
TRBD1,.,TRBV7-3,TRBJ1-3,TGTGCCAGCAGCTTAGGGACAGGGAATGGAAACACCATATATTTT,CASSLGTGNGNTIYF
.,many,TRBV5-4,TRBJ1-5,TGTGCCAGCAGTAATGGTCTGGGTCAGCCCCAGCATTTT,CASSNGLGQPQHF
.,few,TRBV18,TRBJ1-1,TGTGCCAGCTCATTGGGACAAAAGAACACTGAAGCTTTCTTT,CASSLGQKNTEAFF
.,many,TRBV5-1,TRBJ2-1,TGCGCCAGCAGCCCAGACAGCCCCTCCTACAATGAGCAGTTCTTC,CASSPDSPSYNEQFF
.,many,TRBV2,TRBJ1-1,TGTGCCGGGGATACAGGGACCCTCGAAGCTTTCTTT,CAGDTGTLEAFF
.,many,TRBV5-1,TRBJ2-7,TGCGCCAGCAGCTTGGACAGATACGAGCAGTACTTC,CASSLDRYEQYF
.,many,TRBV7-6,TRBJ2-5,TGTGCCAGCAGCTTAGGGGGGTCAGCGGAGACCCAGTACTTC,CASSLGGSAETQYF
.,.,TRBV6-6,TRBJ1-5,TGTGCCAGCAGTCCCTTTTCTATGAGGGGCAATAAGACCCAGAATTTT,CASSPFSMRGNKTQNF
.,many,TRBV7-2,TRBJ2-7,TGTGCCAGCAGCTTAGGACGGACACCCACTAGGAATGATGAGCAGTACTTC,CASSLGRTPTRNDEQYF
TRBD1,many,TRBV29-1,TRBJ2-2,TGCAGCGCCCAGGGGGCGAACACCGGGGAGCTGTTTTTT,CSAQGANTGELFF
.,many,TRBV12-3/TRBV12-4,TRBJ1-2,TGTGCCAGCAGTTTTAGGGCTAACTATGGCTACACCTTC,CASSFRANYGYTF
.,many,TRBV29-1,TRBJ1-2,TGCAGCGTTGAAGATTTAGGGTTCACCGCCTATGGCTACACCTTC,CSVEDLGFTAYGYTF
.,many,TRBV7-2,TRBJ2-7,TGTGCCAGCAGCTCGTCCCCCCAGTACTACGAGCAGTACTTC,CASSSSPQYYEQYF
.,many,TRBV20-1,TRBJ2-7,TGCAGTGCTGGGCTGTACGAGCAGTACTTC,CSAGLYEQYF
TRBD1,many,TRBV5-5,TRBJ1-5,TGTGCCAGCAGCGAGGGACAGGGGGGTCAGCCCCAGCATTTT,CASSEGQGGQPQHF
TRBD1,many,TRBV12-3/TRBV12-4,TRBJ2-5,TGTGCCAGCAGGACAGGGTTGGAGACCCAGTACTTC,CASRTGLETQYF
.,.,TRBV5-6,TRBJ1-1,TGTGCCAGCAGCGGGCACGTTAGCAGGATTCTGAACACTGAAGCTTTCTTT,CASSGHVSRILNTEAFF
.,few,TRBV20-1,TRBJ1-2,TGCAGTGCTAGTTCGGGTTTTGGCTATGGCTACACCTTC,CSASSGFGYGYTF
.,many,TRBV14,TRBJ2-3,TGTGCCAGCAGCCCCGGCAGGGCTAGCACAGATACGCAGTATTTT,CASSPGRASTDTQYF
.,many,TRBV2,TRBJ1-5,TGTGCCAGCAGTGAGCAGGGCCCGGATCAGCCCCAGCATTTT,CASSEQGPDQPQHF
.,many,TRBV7-9,TRBJ1-2,TGTGCCAGCAGCTTGGGGGCAGCCGCTAACTATGGCTACACCTTC,CASSLGAAANYGYTF
.,many,TRBV5-1,TRBJ2-1,TGCGCCAGCAGCCGCACCAATGAGCAGTTCTTC,CASSRTNEQFF
TRBD2,many,TRBV20-1,TRBJ2-1,TGCAGTGCTAGGGGACTAGCGGGGCGGGTTGAGCAGTTCTTC,CSARGLAGRVEQFF
.,many,TRBV6-1,TRBJ1-5,TGTGCCAGCAGTGAACTAGTGCAGCCCCAGCATTTT,CASSELVQPQHF
.,many,TRBV3-1,TRBJ2-3,TGTGCCAGCAGCCAAGTAGTTCCTACGCAGTATTTT,CASSQVVPTQYF
.,many,TRBV5-6,TRBJ1-2,TGTGCCAGCAGCTTGGAAGTTTTTCTCGGGGAGCTAGGGGACGGCTACACCTTC,CASSLEVFLGELGDGYTF
.,many,TRBV14,TRBJ1-1,TGTGCCAGCAGCCGCCTTGCGGGACACTTGAACACTGAAGCTTTCTTT,CASSRLAGHLNTEAFF
.,many,TRBV9,TRBJ1-1,TGTGCCAGCAGCCCTGACATCTTCACTGAAGCTTTCTTT,CASSPDIFTEAFF
TRBD1,many,TRBV10-2,TRBJ2-5,TGCGCCAGCATAGGGACAGGCCAAGAGACCCAGTACTTC,CASIGTGQETQYF
TRBD2,many,TRBV5-1,TRBJ2-1,TGCGCCAGCAGCTTGGACAGCGGGGGGGCCAATGAGCAGTTCTTC,CASSLDSGGANEQFF
.,many,TRBV24-1,TRBJ2-1,TGTGCCACCAGTGCCCAAGGCGGCCGGAATGAGCAGTTCTTC,CATSAQGGRNEQFF
TRBD2,many,TRBV7-2,TRBJ2-7,TGTGCCAGCAGCTTCGGGACTAGCGGAATATACTCCTACGAGCAGTACTTC,CASSFGTSGIYSYEQYF
TRBD1,many,TRBV5-1,TRBJ1-4,TGCGCCAGCAGCATAGGACAGGGGGAAAAACTGTTTTTT,CASSIGQGEKLFF
TRBD2,many,TRBV20-1,TRBJ2-2,TGCAGTGCTACAGCGGGGGCCCGAGGCACCGGGGAGCTGTTTTTT,CSATAGARGTGELFF
.,many,TRBV6-5,TRBJ1-1,TGTGCCAGCAGTAACAGGAAAAACACTGAAGCTTTCTTT,CASSNRKNTEAFF
TRBD2,many,TRBV12-3/TRBV12-4,TRBJ2-2,TGTGCCAGCAGTTCCGGGGGGATGAGCGGGGAGCTGTTTTTT,CASSSGGMSGELFF
.,many,TRBV7-9,TRBJ2-7,TGTGCCAGCAGCTCCGGGGCCTACTTGGGGGAGCAGTACTTC,CASSSGAYLGEQYF
TRBD2,many,TRBV7-7,TRBJ2-2,TGTGCTAGCAGCTTTACAGCGGGGGGGCTCACCGGGGAGCTGTTTTTT,CASSFTAGGLTGELFF
.,many,TRBV7-9,TRBJ1-2,TGTGCCAGCCGGAGGGGAGTCAATGGCTACACCTTC,CASRRGVNGYTF
.,many,TRBV5-1,TRBJ2-5,TGCGCCAGCAGCTCGGGACGCCACCAAGAGACCCAGTACTTC,CASSSGRHQETQYF
.,many,TRBV7-9,TRBJ2-3,TGTGCCAGCAGCTTGGGCGTGGGGAATCGACCAGATACGCAGTATTTT,CASSLGVGNRPDTQYF
TRBD2,many,TRBV20-1,TRBJ2-3,TGCAGTGCTAGCTTGACTAGCGGGAGCACAGATACGCAGTATTTT,CSASLTSGSTDTQYF
.,many,TRBV7-9,TRBJ1-1,TGTGCCAGCAGCGGCCGGACGGGTACGAACACTGAAGCTTTCTTT,CASSGRTGTNTEAFF
.,many,TRBV3-1,TRBJ2-7,TGTGCCAGCAGCCAAGCTGGTGTCATCGGGGTGACAAATCGATTGGGATACGAGCAGTACTTC,CASSQAGVIGVTNRLGYEQYF
.,many,TRBV14,TRBJ2-3,TGTGCCAGCAGCCACCTTGGACACATCACAGATACGCAGTATTTT,CASSHLGHITDTQYF